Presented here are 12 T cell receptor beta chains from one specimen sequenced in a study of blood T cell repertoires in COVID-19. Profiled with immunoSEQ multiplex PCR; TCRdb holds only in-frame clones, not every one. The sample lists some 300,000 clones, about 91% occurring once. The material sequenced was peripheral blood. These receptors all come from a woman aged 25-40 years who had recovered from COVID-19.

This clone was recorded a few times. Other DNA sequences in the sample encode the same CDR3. The CDR3 loop reads CASSPRQGVYEQYF. CDR3 sequence (DNA): TGTGCCAGCTCACCCCGACAGGGTGTTTACGAGCAGTACTTC. The chain has TRBV18 and TRBJ2-7; the match to TRBD1 covers 7 bases. V lost 3 bases, J lost 4 bases, and 6 bases stayed unmatched. Germline V gene sequence: CDR1 KGHSH, CDR2 LQKENI. The CDR3 has 14 residues.

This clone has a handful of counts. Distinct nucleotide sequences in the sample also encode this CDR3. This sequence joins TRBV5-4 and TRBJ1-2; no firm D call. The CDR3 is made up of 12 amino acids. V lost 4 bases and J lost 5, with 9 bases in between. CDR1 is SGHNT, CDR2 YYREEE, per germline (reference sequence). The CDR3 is CASSPEGYGYTF. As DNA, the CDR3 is TGTGCCAGCAGCCCCGAGGGTTATGGCTACACCTTC.

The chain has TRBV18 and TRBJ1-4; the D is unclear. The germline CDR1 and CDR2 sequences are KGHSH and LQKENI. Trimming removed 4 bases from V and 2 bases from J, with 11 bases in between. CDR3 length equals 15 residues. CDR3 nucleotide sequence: TGTGCCAGCTCACAAACATCGGGGACTAATGAAAAACTGTTTTTT. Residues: CASSQTSGTNEKLFF. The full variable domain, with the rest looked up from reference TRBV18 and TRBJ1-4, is NAGVMQNPRHLVRRRGQEARLRCSPMKGHSHVYWYRQLPEEGLKFMVYLQKENIIDESGMPKERFSAEFPKEGPSILRIQQVVRGDSAAYFCASSQTSGTNEKLFFGSGTQLSVL.

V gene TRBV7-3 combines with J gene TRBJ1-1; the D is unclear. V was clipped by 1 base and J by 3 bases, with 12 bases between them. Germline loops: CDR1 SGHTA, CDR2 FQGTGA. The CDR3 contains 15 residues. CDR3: CASSLIGRRDTEAFF. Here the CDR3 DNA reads TGTGCCAGCAGCTTAATAGGCAGACGGGACACTGAAGCTTTCTTT.

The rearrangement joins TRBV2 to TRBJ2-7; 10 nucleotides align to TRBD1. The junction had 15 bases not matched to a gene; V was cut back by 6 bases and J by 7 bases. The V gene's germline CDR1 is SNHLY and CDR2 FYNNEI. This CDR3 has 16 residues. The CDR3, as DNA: TGTGCCAGCAGGCTAGATAAGACAGGGGGCTGGGATGAGCAGTACTTC. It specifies CASRLDKTGGWDEQYF.

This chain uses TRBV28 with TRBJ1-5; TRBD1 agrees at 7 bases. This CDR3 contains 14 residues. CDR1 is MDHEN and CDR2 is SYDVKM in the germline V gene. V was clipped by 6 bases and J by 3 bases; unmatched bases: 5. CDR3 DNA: TGTGCCAGCAGCACAGACAGGGTCAATCAGCCCCAGCATTTT. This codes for CASSTDRVNQPQHF.

The CDR3 DNA reads TGTGCCAGCAGTCTGGCGAGGCATTCACCCCTCCACTTT. Its translation is CASSLARHSPLHF. The rearrangement joins TRBV28 to TRBJ1-6, with D unclear. This CDR3 has 13 amino acids. Trimming stripped 5 bases from V and 8 bases from J, with 10 bases between. Germline V CDR1 and CDR2: MDHEN, SYDVKM.

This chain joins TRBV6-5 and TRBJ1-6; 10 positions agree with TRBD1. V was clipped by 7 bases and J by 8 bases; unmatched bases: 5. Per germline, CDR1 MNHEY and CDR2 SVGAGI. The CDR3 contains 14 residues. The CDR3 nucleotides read TGTGCCAGCATGCCCGGACAGGGGGATTCACCCCTCCACTTT. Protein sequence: CASMPGQGDSPLHF.

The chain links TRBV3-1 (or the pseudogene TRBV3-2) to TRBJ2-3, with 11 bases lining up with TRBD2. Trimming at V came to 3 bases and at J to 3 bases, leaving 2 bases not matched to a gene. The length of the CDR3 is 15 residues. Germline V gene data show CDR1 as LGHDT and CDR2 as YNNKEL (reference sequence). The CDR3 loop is CASSHGTSGTDTQYF. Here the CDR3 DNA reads TGTGCCAGCAGCCACGGGACTAGCGGTACAGATACGCAGTATTTT.

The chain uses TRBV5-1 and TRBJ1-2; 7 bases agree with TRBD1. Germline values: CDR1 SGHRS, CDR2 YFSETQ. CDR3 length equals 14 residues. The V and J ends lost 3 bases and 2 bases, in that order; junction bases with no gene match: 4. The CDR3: CASSSPGQNYGYTF. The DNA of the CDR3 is TGCGCCAGCAGCTCGCCGGGACAGAACTATGGCTACACCTTC.

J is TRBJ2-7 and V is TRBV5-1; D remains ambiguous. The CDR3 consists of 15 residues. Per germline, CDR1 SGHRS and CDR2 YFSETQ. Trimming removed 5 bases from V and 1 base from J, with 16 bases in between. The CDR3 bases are TGCGCCAGCAGGTTCGTTGCGGCAGAATCCTACGAGCAGTACTTC. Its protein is CASRFVAAESYEQYF.

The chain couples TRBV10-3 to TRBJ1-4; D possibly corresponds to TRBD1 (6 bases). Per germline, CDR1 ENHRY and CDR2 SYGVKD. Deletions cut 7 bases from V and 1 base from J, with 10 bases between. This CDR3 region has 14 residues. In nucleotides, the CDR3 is TGTGCCATCAAGAAAGGGGGAACTAATGAAAAACTGTTTTTT. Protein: CAIKKGGTNEKLFF.